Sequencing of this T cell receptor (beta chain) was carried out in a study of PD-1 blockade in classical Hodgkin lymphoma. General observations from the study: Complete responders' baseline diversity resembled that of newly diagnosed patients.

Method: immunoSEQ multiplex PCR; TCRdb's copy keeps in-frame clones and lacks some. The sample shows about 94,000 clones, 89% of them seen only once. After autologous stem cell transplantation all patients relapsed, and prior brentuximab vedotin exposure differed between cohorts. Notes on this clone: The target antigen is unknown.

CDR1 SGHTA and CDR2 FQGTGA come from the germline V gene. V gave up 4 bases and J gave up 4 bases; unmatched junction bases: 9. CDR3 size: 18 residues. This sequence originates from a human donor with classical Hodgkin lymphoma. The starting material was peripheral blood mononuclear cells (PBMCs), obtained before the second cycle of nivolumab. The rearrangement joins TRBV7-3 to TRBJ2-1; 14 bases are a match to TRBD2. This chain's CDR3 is CASSSSGTSGRLYNEQFF. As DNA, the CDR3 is TGTGCCAGCAGCTCATCCGGGACTAGCGGGAGATTGTACAATGAGCAGTTCTTC.